This TCR beta chain was captured by sequencing in a study of T-cell memory formation after mild COVID-19. Study-wide background: TCR clusters largely stayed donor specific.

A 5'RACE reaction primed in the constant segment made cDNA libraries of TCR alpha and TCR beta, and these carried sample barcodes and UMIs. TCRdb independently ran MiXCR on the 5' RACE reads; one entry per CDR3 protein. The sample has about 350,000 distinct CDR3 sequences, around 15% seen once. The length of the CDR3 is 15 residues. The germline CDR1 and CDR2 sequences are MNHEY and SVGAGI. Losses at the gene ends were 7 bases for V and 4 bases for J; bases not matched to a gene: 5. This TCR derives from a man aged 18 to 30 who had mild COVID-19 (a few samples of this study predate the infection). Cell type and time point are not known. The chain links TRBV6-5 to TRBJ2-1, with 12 bases that match TRBD2. Sequenced material: PBMCs or a T cell subset sorted from them (not recorded which). CDR3 residues: CASKLAGGSYNEQFF. The CDR3 DNA is TGTGCCAGCAAGCTAGCGGGGGGGAGTTACAATGAGCAGTTCTTC.